This record looks at one TCR beta chain sequence and its context. Its antigen is as yet unknown. The repertoire was sequenced with immunoSEQ multiplex PCR; TCRdb's copy has only in-frame clones and lacks some. Of some 19,000 clones in the sample, approximately 88% were seen once. The data were taken from a study of PD-1 blockade in classical Hodgkin lymphoma. Turning to the study itself: Patients were administered nivolumab (3 mg/kg intravenously) every 2 weeks. General study points: Healthy donors reportedly exceeded newly diagnosed patients in baseline TCR diversity. Baseline diversity was lower in partial responders and progressors than complete responders.

Each patient experienced a relapse that followed autologous stem cell transplantation, and brentuximab vedotin exposure varied. The patients, who had relapsed/refractory classical Hodgkin lymphoma, achieved best responses of complete response, partial response or progressive disease. The CDR3 is made up of 11 amino acids. The germline V and J ends were trimmed by 2 bases and 11 bases, with 9 bases remaining between them. The V gene's germline CDR1 is MNHNY and CDR2 SVGAGI (reference sequence). This rearrangement joins TRBV6-6 to TRBJ1-1, with D maybe TRBD1 (5 bases). The sequenced sample was peripheral blood mononuclear cells (PBMCs), obtained at baseline. This sequence was found in a human donor with classical Hodgkin lymphoma. Here the CDR3 DNA reads TGTGCCAGCAGTTACCGACAGATGGCTTTCTTT. Protein sequence: CASSYRQMAFF.